A single sample is the source of the 30 T cell receptor beta chains below, sequenced in a study of cytomegalovirus exposure and HLA in healthy donors. The PCR contained 60 Vbeta and 13 Jbeta primers. This table comes from immunoSEQ multiplex PCR, and its TCRdb copy is limited to in-frame clones, with some not included. The sample lists 150,000 to 200,000 clones; approximately 81% were seen once. Source material: PBMCs. These receptors were collected from a woman in her forties or fifties in good health and CMV-seronegative.

V is TRBV5-1 and J is TRBJ2-2; D not resolved. The CDR3 consists of 14 residues. V shed 7 bases and J shed 1 base, with 11 bases lying between them. Per the germline V gene, CDR1 is SGHRS and CDR2 is YFSETQ. The CDR3 bases are TGCGCCAGCGCTCCTGAGGTGAACACCGGGGAGCTGTTTTTT. It is translated as CASAPEVNTGELFF.

The rearrangement joins TRBV7-2 to TRBJ1-2, with 7 bases that match TRBD1. V dropped 1 base and J dropped 6; count of bases not matched to a gene: 8. CDR1 is SGHTA, CDR2 FQGNSA, per germline. This CDR3 has 15 amino acids. CDR3 residues: CASSLGQGDLNGYTF. CDR3 bases: TGTGCCAGCAGCTTAGGCCAGGGGGATTTAAATGGCTACACCTTC.

This clone was observed a handful of times. The chain couples TRBV2 to TRBJ2-7, with a possible D match to TRBD2 (6 bases). Germline V lookup: CDR1 SNHLY, CDR2 FYNNEI. This CDR3 is built from 14 residues. V was shortened by 3 bases and J by 0 bases, with 9 bases between the two germline ends. The CDR3 sequence is CASSDWGVSYEQYF. The CDR3 coding sequence is TGTGCCAGCAGTGACTGGGGGGTCTCCTACGAGCAGTACTTC. The full variable domain, in which reference TRBV2 and TRBJ2-7 provide the parts outside the CDR3, is EPEVTQTPSHQVTQMGQEVILRCVPISNHLYFYWYRQILGQKVEFLVSFYNNEISEKSEIFDDQFSVERPDGSNFTLKIRSTKLEDSAMYFCASSDWGVSYEQYFGPGTRLTVT.

The chain links TRBV6-1 to TRBJ1-1; 10 nucleotides line up with TRBD1. This CDR3 comprises 14 residues. The V gene's germline CDR1 is MNHNS and CDR2 SASEGT. J lost 1 base, V lost 8 bases, and 4 bases had no gene match. In nucleotides, the CDR3 is TGTGCCAGCCTAAGGGACAGGGGGAACACTGAAGCTTTCTTT. This encodes CASLRDRGNTEAFF.

This clone was detected a few times. J is TRBJ2-7 and V is TRBV2; the match to TRBD1 covers 8 bases. CDR1 and CDR2 from the germline V gene are SNHLY and FYNNEI. V gave up 4 bases and J gave up 1 base; unmatched junction bases: 9. CDR3 length: 16 amino acids. The CDR3 region is CASSGAGGPFSYEQYF. The CDR3 region has the DNA TGTGCCAGCAGTGGGGCAGGGGGCCCCTTTTCCTACGAGCAGTACTTC. The whole variable domain, filled in from reference TRBV2 and TRBJ2-7, reads EPEVTQTPSHQVTQMGQEVILRCVPISNHLYFYWYRQILGQKVEFLVSFYNNEISEKSEIFDDQFSVERPDGSNFTLKIRSTKLEDSAMYFCASSGAGGPFSYEQYFGPGTRLTVT.

V and J are TRBV14 and TRBJ2-7; D is unclear. The germline CDR1 and CDR2 sequences are SGHDN and FVKESK. Trimming stripped 5 bases from V and 2 bases from J, with 22 bases between. The CDR3 has 17 residues. The CDR3 DNA sequence: TGTGCCAGCAGCGCGACATACGACGGTGGTGGGCCCTACGAGCAGTACTTC. It encodes CASSATYDGGGPYEQYF.

The V gene is TRBV7-2, the J gene TRBJ1-2, with D possibly being TRBD1 (6 bases). V was cut by 2 bases and J by 0 bases, with 13 bases left in between. The germline V gene has CDR1 SGHTA and CDR2 FQGNSA. The CDR3 consists of 16 residues. In DNA, the CDR3 is TGTGCCAGCAGCTTAACTGACAGGTTAGCTAACTATGGCTACACCTTC. Its translation is CASSLTDRLANYGYTF.

The J gene is TRBJ1-2, the V gene TRBV29-1; unclear D gene. Germline loops: CDR1 SQVTM, CDR2 ANQGSEA. The CDR3 loop spans 12 amino acids. V lost 4 bases and J lost 2, with 8 bases in between. The CDR3 DNA reads TGCAGCGTTGGGGCATTAAACTATGGCTACACCTTC. Protein: CSVGALNYGYTF.

The rearrangement joins TRBV7-2 to TRBJ1-2; D uncertain. V gave up 1 base and J gave up 1 base, with 10 bases separating them. Germline assignment: CDR1 SGHTA and CDR2 FQGNSA. The CDR3 extends over 15 amino acids. DNA of the CDR3: TGTGCCAGCAGCTTAGGGCAGGACTATAACTATGGCTACACCTTC. It specifies CASSLGQDYNYGYTF.

V gene TRBV18 combines with J gene TRBJ1-1, with unresolved D. This CDR3 has 15 residues. Trimming left V 1 base short and J 4 bases short, with 13 bases between. The germline V gene has CDR1 KGHSH and CDR2 LQKENI. This CDR3 reads CASSPQGLAGTEAFF. DNA of the CDR3: TGTGCCAGCTCACCACAAGGGCTAGCGGGCACTGAAGCTTTCTTT.

This chain connects TRBV7-9 to TRBJ1-5; perhaps TRBD1 as D (5 bases). The CDR3 runs 14 residues. V lost 5 bases, J lost 0 bases, and 8 bases lay in between. Germline V gene lookup returns CDR1 SEHNR and CDR2 FQNEAQ (reference sequence). Here the CDR3 reads CASSIDSSNQPQHF. CDR3 nucleotide sequence: TGTGCCAGCAGCATCGACAGTAGCAATCAGCCCCAGCATTTT.

The chain employs TRBV7-9 and TRBJ2-5; 8 nucleotides agree with TRBD1. Per the germline V gene, CDR1 is SEHNR and CDR2 is FQNEAQ (reference sequence). J was trimmed by 11 bases and V by 3 bases; bases with no gene match: 11. This CDR3 has 14 amino acids. The CDR3 DNA follows: TGTGCCAGCAGCTTTCGGACAGGGACGGAGGAGCAGTACTTC. Its protein is CASSFRTGTEEQYF.

In this sample, this clone turned up a few times. The chain uses TRBV30 and TRBJ1-6, with D tentatively TRBD1 (5 bases). The germline CDR1 and CDR2 sequences are GTSNPN and SVGIG (reference sequence). V was trimmed by 0 bases and J by 7 bases, leaving 13 bases between them. This CDR3 region has 15 residues. CDR3 coding DNA: TGTGCCTGGAGTGTATGGGCAGGGAAGAATTCACCCCTCCACTTT. It yields the protein CAWSVWAGKNSPLHF.

The chain employs TRBV7-6 and TRBJ2-2; 7 nucleotides line up with TRBD1. The germline gives CDR1 SGHVS, CDR2 FNYEAQ. With 4 bases clipped from V and 4 bases from J, the junction kept 9 bases outside the gene matches. The CDR3 contains 16 residues. CDR3 DNA: TGTGCCAGCAGCTCCCGACAGGGATCGAGCACCGGGGAGCTGTTTTTT. Translation: CASSSRQGSSTGELFF.

The rearrangement joins TRBV28 to TRBJ2-7, with D possibly TRBD1 on 7 matching bases. The V gene lost 2 bases and the J gene lost 2 bases, with 19 bases spanning the gap. CDR3 length: 17 amino acids. The V gene's germline CDR1 is MDHEN and CDR2 SYDVKM. The CDR3, as DNA: TGTGCCAGCAGTTTACCAGGAGGGGGCTCATATACCTACGAGCAGTACTTC. It yields the protein CASSLPGGGSYTYEQYF.

The J gene is TRBJ2-3, the V gene TRBV6-4; 9 bases fit TRBD2. V gave up 0 bases and J gave up 6 bases; unmatched junction bases: 7. Germline V gene lookup returns CDR1 MRHNA and CDR2 SNTAGT. This CDR3 contains 16 residues. CDR3 in DNA: TGTGCCAGCAGTGACTCGCCGGGACTAGCTGCCGATACGCAGTATTTT. This codes for CASSDSPGLAADTQYF.

The rearrangement links TRBV7-2 to TRBJ2-3; D is unresolved. The CDR3 totals 13 residues. V lost 3 bases to trimming and J lost 5 bases, with 9 bases between them. Germline V CDR1 and CDR2: SGHTA, FQGNSA. The chain's CDR3 is CASSLQTVDTQYF. The CDR3 coding sequence is TGTGCCAGCAGCTTGCAGACTGTAGATACGCAGTATTTT.

This clone was seen only a few times. This chain links TRBV5-1 with TRBJ1-1; D is uncertain. Trimming took 2 bases from V and 1 from J, leaving 3 bases between them. Germline V gene sequence: CDR1 SGHRS, CDR2 YFSETQ. The CDR3 runs to 12 residues. CDR3 protein: CASSLQNTEAFF. The CDR3 DNA reads TGCGCCAGCAGCTTACAGAACACTGAAGCTTTCTTT.

The chain recombines TRBV9 with TRBJ2-5; unclear D gene. Trimming removed 0 bases at V and 4 bases at J, with 10 bases between. The CDR3 contains 14 residues. The germline V gene has CDR1 SGDLS and CDR2 YYNGEE. CDR3 DNA: TGTGCCAGCAGCGTAGGGATTAGCTTAGAGACCCAGTACTTC. Translation: CASSVGISLETQYF. The variable domain in full, completed from reference TRBV9 and TRBJ2-5, reads DSGVTQTPKHLITATGQRVTLRCSPRSGDLSVYWYQQSLDQGLQFLIQYYNGEERAKGNILERFSAQQFPDLHSELNLSSLELGDSALYFCASSVGISLETQYFGPGTRLLVL.

The CDR3 DNA follows: TGTGCCAGCAGCTTAGAGCTAGCGGTGCCCGGGGAGCTGTTTTTT. Residues: CASSLELAVPGELFF. The genes are TRBV7-2 and TRBJ2-2, with 7 bases lining up with TRBD2. This CDR3 comprises 15 residues. Germline V gene lookup returns CDR1 SGHTA and CDR2 FQGNSA. Trimming at V came to 1 base and at J to 6 bases, leaving 5 bases not matched to a gene.

As concerns this clone: The same CDR3 also results from other DNA sequences found in this sample. The CDR3, as DNA: TGTGCCAGCAGGGAACAGGGCCTCAACACTGAAGCTTTCTTT. Protein product: CASREQGLNTEAFF. The rearrangement joins TRBV6-5 to TRBJ1-1, with D possibly being TRBD1 (6 bases). V was pared by 6 bases and J by 2 bases, with 13 bases between. This CDR3 spans 14 amino acids. Germline CDR1 MNHEY, CDR2 SVGAGI.

V and J are TRBV28 and TRBJ2-5; 7 bases agree with TRBD1. Germline values: CDR1 MDHEN, CDR2 SYDVKM. The V gene end was trimmed by 3 bases and the J gene end by 2 bases; junction bases not matched to a gene: 9. The CDR3 is 16 residues long. This CDR3 reads CASSLPRQGSQETQYF. For the CDR3, the DNA is TGTGCCAGCAGTTTGCCACGACAGGGTTCGCAAGAGACCCAGTACTTC.

The rearrangement joins TRBV5-1 to TRBJ1-1; D is perhaps TRBD1 (5 bases). V was cut by 4 bases and J by 3 bases, with 16 bases left in between. Germline CDR1 SGHRS, CDR2 YFSETQ. The CDR3 has 15 residues. The CDR3 spells CASSPRGGSDTEAFF. The CDR3 nucleotides read TGCGCCAGCAGCCCCCGCGGGGGGTCGGACACTGAAGCTTTCTTT.

The chain uses TRBV20-1 and TRBJ2-3; D call uncertain. V was cut by 3 bases and J by 5 bases, with 6 bases left in between. The CDR3 loop spans 11 amino acids. Germline V lookup: CDR1 DFQATT, CDR2 SNEGSKA (reference sequence). CDR3 sequence: CSARAQDTQYF. CDR3 coding DNA: TGCAGTGCTAGGGCCCAAGATACGCAGTATTTT.

The chain uses TRBV6-6 and TRBJ1-1; TRBD1 is a possible D gene (6 bases). The V end lost 0 bases, the J end lost 4 bases, and 15 bases lay between the germline ends. Germline assignment: CDR1 MNHNY and CDR2 SVGAGI (reference sequence). This CDR3 spans 16 amino acids. CDR3 in DNA: TGTGCCAGCAGTTACTCGTGGGGGCTTCAGGGCACTGAAGCTTTCTTT. Encoded protein: CASSYSWGLQGTEAFF.

V gene TRBV21-1 combines with J gene TRBJ2-1; the table's D gene call, TRBD2, was not cross checked with the DNA. TRBV21-1 is given as a pseudogene. The length of the CDR3 is 12 residues. The DNA of the CDR3 is TGTGCCAGCAGCAAATACGCGGGAGAGCAGTTCTTC. As protein: CASSKYAGEQFF.

The V gene is TRBV28, the J gene TRBJ1-1; TRBD1 is a possible D gene (6 bases). The V end lost 6 bases, the J end lost 5 bases, and 16 bases lay between the germline ends. The CDR3 loop spans 14 amino acids. Germline-derived CDR1 and CDR2 are MDHEN and SYDVKM. The CDR3 DNA is TGTGCCAGCAGGAGTGGGGGCGGTCGTACTGAAGCTTTCTTT. As protein: CASRSGGGRTEAFF.

This rearrangement joins TRBV7-2 to TRBJ1-4, with D perhaps matching TRBD1 (5 bases). Germline lookup yields CDR1 SGHTA and CDR2 FQGNSA. CDR3 length: 14 amino acids. Trimming pared 0 bases from V and 8 bases from J, leaving 10 bases between. As DNA, the CDR3 is TGTGCCAGCAGCTTAGCAGGGGAGGGGGAAAAACTGTTTTTT. Amino acids: CASSLAGEGEKLFF.

This clone was counted only a few times. This sequence joins TRBV9 and TRBJ2-3; possibly TRBD2 for D (6 bases). Deletions cut 3 bases from V and 2 bases from J, with 13 bases between. CDR1 is SGDLS, CDR2 YYNGEE, per germline. The CDR3 extends over 15 amino acids. The CDR3 is CASSGGGSLTDTQYF. As DNA, the CDR3 is TGTGCCAGCAGCGGGGGAGGCTCCCTCACAGATACGCAGTATTTT.

The rearrangement links TRBV6-5 to TRBJ2-3, with a tentative D call TRBD1 (6 bases). Trimming cost V 3 bases and J 2 bases, with 9 bases left between them. From germline, CDR1 is MNHEY and CDR2 SVGAGI. This CDR3 has 14 residues. The CDR3 sequence is CASSYHRDTDTQYF. CDR3 in DNA: TGTGCCAGCAGTTATCACAGGGACACAGATACGCAGTATTTT.